The 19 T cell receptor beta chains listed next were all sequenced from one sample in a study of blood T cell repertoires in COVID-19. Here immunoSEQ multiplex PCR was the method, and the copy in TCRdb shows in-frame clones only, minus some. Of under 250,000 clones in the sample, 82% were seen once. The sequenced sample consisted of peripheral blood. These TCRs come from a woman aged 40 to 50 with acute or convalescent COVID-19.

V and J are TRBV9 and TRBJ2-7, with TRBD2 identical over 12 bases. CDR3 length: 16 amino acids. Germline CDR1 and CDR2: SGDLS and YYNGEE. With V trimmed by 3 bases and J by 2 bases, 6 bases remained unmatched. The CDR3 here is CASSDLASGGAYEQYF. The CDR3 DNA reads TGTGCCAGCAGCGATCTGGCTAGCGGGGGGGCCTACGAGCAGTACTTC.

The CDR3 DNA sequence: TGTGCCAGCAGCTTAGAACTGAGGGGGGGACTGTCGGGCACTGAAGCTTTCTTT. Its translation: CASSLELRGGLSGTEAFF. The chain uses TRBV11-2 and TRBJ1-1, with D tentatively TRBD1 (6 bases). CDR1 is SGHAT, CDR2 FQNNGV, per germline. V was trimmed by 0 bases and J by 4 bases, leaving 21 bases between them. The CDR3 contains 18 residues.

This clone was counted a few times. The gene calls are TRBV6-1 and TRBJ1-2; D is uncertain. Trimming took off 1 base at V and 8 bases at J, with 11 bases between the two ends. The CDR3 runs to 13 residues. Germline V gene sequence: CDR1 MNHNS, CDR2 SASEGT. This chain's CDR3 is CASSEDQMRGYTF. The CDR3 coding sequence is TGTGCCAGCAGTGAAGACCAGATGAGGGGCTACACCTTC.

This sequence joins TRBV10-1 and TRBJ2-3; 10 bases agree with TRBD1. Germline CDR1 WNHNN, CDR2 SYGVQD (reference sequence). Unmatched junction bases numbered 10, after V lost 2 bases and J lost 5 bases. CDR3 length: 17 amino acids. CDR3 coding DNA: TGCGCCAGCAGTGAGGTAACCGGGACAGGGGCTGAAGATACGCAGTATTTT. Its protein is CASSEVTGTGAEDTQYF.

The chain couples TRBV4-2 to TRBJ2-7; 8 nucleotides line up with TRBD2. Germline CDR1 LGHNA, CDR2 YNFKEQ. The CDR3 extends over 14 amino acids. V shed 2 bases, J shed 3 bases, and the junction held 3 bases outside the gene matches. Here the CDR3 reads CASSQLSGDYEQYF. CDR3 coding DNA: TGTGCCAGCAGCCAACTTAGCGGGGACTACGAGCAGTACTTC.

The rearrangement joins TRBV19 to TRBJ2-1; 8 nucleotides line up with TRBD1. V shed 3 bases, J shed 6 bases, and the junction held 1 base outside the gene matches. The CDR3 runs 13 residues. Germline V gives CDR1 LNHDA, CDR2 SQIVND (reference sequence). The CDR3 nucleotides are TGTGCCAGTAGTATTACAGGGGGCAATGAGCAGTTCTTC. Translating it yields CASSITGGNEQFF.

This chain joins TRBV4-2 and TRBJ2-1; TRBD2 might be the D (6 bases). Trimming left V 3 bases short and J 4 bases short, with 7 bases between. The CDR3 has 13 residues. Per the germline V gene, CDR1 is LGHNA and CDR2 is YNFKEQ. The CDR3 reads CASSHRGYNEQFF. The CDR3 nucleotides read TGTGCCAGCAGCCATCGGGGGTACAATGAGCAGTTCTTC.

CDR3 nucleotide sequence: TGTGCCTGGAGTGTACAGGGCGGGAGAGGGGAGACCCAGTACTTC. As protein: CAWSVQGGRGETQYF. The rearrangement uses TRBV30 and TRBJ2-5, with D possibly TRBD2 on 7 matching bases. The V gene's germline CDR1 is GTSNPN and CDR2 SVGIG (reference sequence). This CDR3 has 15 residues. The germline V and J ends were trimmed by 0 bases and 5 bases, with 16 bases remaining between them.

The chain carries TRBV13 and TRBJ2-7; TRBD1 is a possible D gene (5 bases). V was shortened by 4 bases and J by 2 bases, with 9 bases between the two germline ends. CDR1 and CDR2 from the germline V gene are PRHDT and FYEKMQ (reference sequence). The CDR3 runs 13 residues. CDR3 region: CASSSQETYEQYF. Here the CDR3 DNA reads TGTGCCAGCAGCTCACAGGAAACCTACGAGCAGTACTTC.

The chain employs TRBV12-5 and TRBJ2-3, with D possibly matching TRBD1 (6 bases). The CDR3 consists of 16 residues. Trimming removed 0 bases at V and 2 bases at J, with 12 bases between. CDR1 and CDR2 from the germline V gene are LGHNT and FRNRAP. The CDR3 region is CASGLVQQGFTDTQYF. The CDR3 DNA sequence: TGTGCTAGTGGTTTGGTTCAACAGGGCTTCACAGATACGCAGTATTTT. Full variable domain (missing parts from reference TRBV12-5 and TRBJ2-3): DARVTQTPRHKVTEMGQEVTMRCQPILGHNTVFWYRQTMMQGLELLAYFRNRAPLDDSGMPKDRFSAEMPDATLATLKIQPSEPRDSAVYFCASGLVQQGFTDTQYFGPGTRLTVL.

The chain is built from TRBV19 and TRBJ2-5; no clear D gene. There are 14 residues in the CDR3. Germline CDR1 is LNHDA and CDR2 is SQIVND (reference sequence). V shed 6 bases and J shed 5 bases, with 16 bases lying between them. The CDR3 nucleotides read TGTGCCAGTAGCCGGTTGAGCTCCGTGGAGACCCAGTACTTC. Translation gives CASSRLSSVETQYF.

The chain couples TRBV4-3 to TRBJ2-1; 10 bases are a match to TRBD2. The V and J ends lost 0 bases and 7 bases, in that order; junction bases with no gene match: 6. The CDR3 spans 16 residues. Germline lookup yields CDR1 LGHNA and CDR2 YSLEER. DNA of the CDR3: TGCGCCAGCAGCCAAGATGGGTCTAGCGGGAGTAATGAGCAGTTCTTC. This codes for CASSQDGSSGSNEQFF.

The chain joins TRBV4-1 to TRBJ2-3; D not certain. V lost 5 bases to trimming and J lost 6 bases, with 6 bases between them. Looked up from germline, CDR1 is MGHRA and CDR2 is YSYEKL. The CDR3 loop spans 11 amino acids. The CDR3 bases are TGCGCCAGCAGCTGGAGTGATACGCAGTATTTT. Translating gives CASSWSDTQYF.

The rearrangement joins TRBV2 to TRBJ2-2; 7 bases fit TRBD2. The V segment lost 1 base and the J segment 5 bases; nucleotides outside the gene matches: 4. This CDR3 comprises 15 residues. Per the germline V gene, CDR1 is SNHLY and CDR2 is FYNNEI. CDR3 bases: TGTGCCAGCAGTGAAGGGGCGGGAGCTACCGGGGAGCTGTTTTTT. It translates to CASSEGAGATGELFF.

V gene TRBV4-3 combines with J gene TRBJ2-7, with D perhaps matching TRBD2 (5 bases). V was shortened by 0 bases and J by 7 bases, with 16 bases between the two germline ends. In germline, CDR1 is LGHNA, CDR2 YSLEER. This CDR3 is built from 15 residues. DNA for the CDR3: TGCGCCAGCAGCCAAGATTGGGAGTTTGCTCAGGAGCAGTACTTC. This codes for CASSQDWEFAQEQYF.

The chain has TRBV7-2 and TRBJ1-5; a possible D gene is TRBD1 (5 bases). This CDR3 has 15 residues. Trimming removed 5 bases from V and 1 base from J, with 12 bases in between. Per germline, CDR1 SGHTA and CDR2 FQGNSA. CDR3 nucleotides: TGTGCCAGCAGCCCGAGGGGACTCAGCAATCAGCCCCAGCATTTT. Encoded protein: CASSPRGLSNQPQHF.

The chain recombines TRBV10-2 with TRBJ1-4; TRBD1 aligns across 9 bases. The length of the CDR3 is 14 residues. The V gene's germline CDR1 is WSHSY and CDR2 SAAADI. Trimming removed 5 bases from V and 7 bases from J; junction bases left unmatched: 5. Here the CDR3 DNA reads TGCGCCAGCAGTCAACAGGGGGCGCGTGAAAAACTGTTTTTT. Translated: CASSQQGAREKLFF.

This clone has just a few counts. The chain combines TRBV5-1 with TRBJ2-7; 10 nucleotides agree with TRBD2. Per the germline V gene, CDR1 is SGHRS and CDR2 is YFSETQ. CDR3 length: 15 amino acids. After removal of 4 bases from V and 6 bases from J, the junction contained 10 bases not matched to a gene. The CDR3 here is CASSQELAGEGEQYF. For the CDR3, the DNA is TGCGCCAGCAGCCAAGAGCTAGCGGGGGAGGGCGAGCAGTACTTC.

This chain uses TRBV10-2 with TRBJ1-5; no firm D call. The CDR3 totals 12 residues. Germline V gives CDR1 WSHSY, CDR2 SAAADI. Trimming cost V 3 bases and J 7 bases, with 7 bases left between them. For the CDR3, the DNA is TGCGCCAGCAGTGATATCAGGCAGCCCCAGCATTTT. Its protein is CASSDIRQPQHF.